The following is a TCR beta chain sequence with its context. Repertoires were generated with immunoSEQ multiplex PCR, while TCRdb's copy carries only in-frame clones and drops some. The data hold 85,000 to 110,000 clones, with around 90% observed a single time. The data stem from a study of blood T cell repertoires in COVID-19. Background on the study: T cells, B-cell-depleted T cells, or PBMCs provided the cDNA or gDNA that served as material.

Germline V CDR1 and CDR2: LGHNA, YNFKEQ. This CDR3 spans 12 amino acids. The V and J ends lost 5 bases and 12 bases respectively, with 14 bases between them. Sequences were obtained from peripheral blood. This clonotype was obtained from a human donor in a cohort sampled during active COVID-19. The J gene is TRBJ2-1, the V gene TRBV4-2; maybe TRBD2 (6 bases). The chain's CDR3 is CASSSAGRPQFF. As DNA, the CDR3 is TGTGCCAGCAGCTCCGCGGGGAGACCGCAGTTCTTC.